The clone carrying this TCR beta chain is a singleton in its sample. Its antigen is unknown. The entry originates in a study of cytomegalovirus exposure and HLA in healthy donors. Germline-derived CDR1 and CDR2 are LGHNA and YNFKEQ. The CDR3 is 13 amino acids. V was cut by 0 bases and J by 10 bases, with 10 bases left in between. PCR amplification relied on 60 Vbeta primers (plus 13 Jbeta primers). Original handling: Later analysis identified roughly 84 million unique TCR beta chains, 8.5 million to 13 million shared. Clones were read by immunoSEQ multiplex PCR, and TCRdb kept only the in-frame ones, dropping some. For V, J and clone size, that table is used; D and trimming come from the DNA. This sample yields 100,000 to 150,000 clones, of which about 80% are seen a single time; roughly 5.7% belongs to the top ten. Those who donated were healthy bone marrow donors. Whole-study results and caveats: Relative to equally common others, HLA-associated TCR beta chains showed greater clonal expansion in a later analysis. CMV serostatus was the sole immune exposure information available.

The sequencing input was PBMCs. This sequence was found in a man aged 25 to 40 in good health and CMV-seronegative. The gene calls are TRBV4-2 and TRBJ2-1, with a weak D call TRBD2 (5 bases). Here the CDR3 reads CASSQDGQREQFF. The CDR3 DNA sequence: TGTGCCAGCAGCCAAGATGGGCAGCGGGAGCAGTTCTTC.